These 29 T cell receptor beta chains were all obtained from the same sample, sequenced in a study of shared clonotypes between healthy human individuals. CD8 cells classed as naive were CD45RO-negative and positively selected for CCR7, excluding terminally differentiated effector memory CD45RA+ cells. TCRdb's table, derived via immunoSEQ multiplex PCR, lists solely in-frame clones and lacks some. Of about 2.1 million clones listed, 80% to 95% were seen once; the top ten hold over 1.5%. Sequencing input: naive CD8+ T cells from PBMCs. The receptor set was obtained from a man aged 18 to 29 in good health. Some clones in this sample may be carry-over from other donors' samples.

Note on this clone: The same CDR3 is also encoded by other DNA sequences in this sample. The genes are TRBV9 and TRBJ2-1; D possibly uses TRBD1 or TRBD2 (5 bases each). CDR3 size: 13 residues. Trimming removed 0 bases at V and 10 bases at J, with 11 bases between. The germline CDR1 and CDR2 sequences are SGDLS and YYNGEE. This CDR3 reads CASSVGGAGEQFF. DNA of the CDR3: TGTGCCAGCAGCGTAGGAGGGGCAGGGGAGCAGTTCTTC.

The V gene is TRBV4-3, the J gene TRBJ2-7; D gene unclear. Germline V gene lookup returns CDR1 LGHNA and CDR2 YSLEER. The V gene lost 1 base and the J gene lost 3 bases, with 13 bases spanning the gap. The length of the CDR3 is 15 residues. The CDR3 DNA is TGCGCCAGCAGCCAAGGGGCCGGACGAGACTACGAGCAGTACTTC. This translates into CASSQGAGRDYEQYF.

The gene calls are TRBV4-1 and TRBJ2-7, with 11 bases identical to TRBD2. CDR1 and CDR2 from the germline V gene are MGHRA and YSYEKL. Trimming took 4 bases from V and 5 from J; bases not matched to a gene: 13. The CDR3 has 17 amino acids. CDR3 region: CASSPVGGTSGSHEQYF. In DNA form, the CDR3 reads TGCGCCAGCAGCCCAGTAGGTGGTACTAGCGGGAGCCACGAGCAGTACTTC.

This clone was counted once. The J gene is TRBJ2-7, the V gene TRBV11-2; 9 bases match TRBD2. The germline V gene encodes CDR1 SGHAT and CDR2 FQNNGV. Unmatched junction bases numbered 4, after V lost 1 base and J lost 0 bases. The CDR3 loop spans 16 amino acids. CDR3 sequence (DNA): TGTGCCAGCAGCTTAGTTGTAGCGGGGGACTCCTACGAGCAGTACTTC. It is translated as CASSLVVAGDSYEQYF.

The chain uses TRBV11-2 and TRBJ1-2; D remains ambiguous. The CDR3 is 18 residues long. The ends were cut back, 5 bases at V and 2 bases at J, with 24 bases in the middle. The germline CDR1 and CDR2 sequences are SGHAT and FQNNGV. As DNA, the CDR3 is TGTGCCAGCAGCGAACATCCCCAGGCCCGCTTACTCAACTATGGCTACACCTTC. Its translation is CASSEHPQARLLNYGYTF.

This chain links TRBV27 with TRBJ1-2; D gene unclear. The CDR3 is 14 amino acids. Between the trimmed V and J ends, which lost 5 bases and 4 bases, there was a span of 14 bases. Per germline, CDR1 MNHEY and CDR2 SMNVEV (reference sequence). The CDR3 sequence is CASSPTPRFYGYTF. DNA of the CDR3: TGTGCCAGCAGTCCTACCCCCAGGTTCTATGGCTACACCTTC.

The table lists this clone with a count of one. The chain has TRBV5-1 and TRBJ2-1, with 13 bases identical to TRBD2. V trimming: 6 bases; J trimming: 7 bases; junction bases outside the gene matches: 4. From germline, CDR1 is SGHRS and CDR2 YFSETQ. The CDR3 runs to 14 residues. The CDR3 here is CASTGTSGINEQFF. CDR3 sequence (DNA): TGCGCCAGCACCGGGACTAGCGGGATAAATGAGCAGTTCTTC.

The V and J genes are TRBV7-2 and TRBJ2-5; no firm D call. This CDR3 contains 14 residues. Trimming pared 1 base from V and 0 bases from J, leaving 6 bases between. CDR1 is SGHTA, CDR2 FQGNSA, per germline. The CDR3 here is CASSLGVDQETQYF. Written as DNA, the CDR3 is TGTGCCAGCAGCTTAGGGGTAGACCAAGAGACCCAGTACTTC.

The J gene is TRBJ2-7, the V gene TRBV25-1; no clear D. The V gene's germline CDR1 is MGHDK and CDR2 SYGVNS. The CDR3 has 15 residues. V lost 10 bases and J lost 1, with 20 bases in between. The CDR3 DNA sequence: TGTGCCACCCCCCATGGGCCCAGAGGTTCCTACGAGCAGTACTTC. Translating it yields CATPHGPRGSYEQYF.

The V gene is TRBV11-2, the J gene TRBJ2-1; D remains unclear. The CDR3 has 16 residues. Trimming removed 4 bases at V and 2 bases at J, with 15 bases between. Germline values: CDR1 SGHAT, CDR2 FQNNGV. CDR3 coding DNA: TGTGCCAGCAGCTCACTGCGGAAGCGCGCCTACAATGAGCAGTTCTTC. As protein: CASSSLRKRAYNEQFF.

The chain is built from TRBV7-2 and TRBJ2-1, with D possibly TRBD2 on 6 matching bases. There are 13 residues in the CDR3. The germline V gene encodes CDR1 SGHTA and CDR2 FQGNSA. V shed 9 bases and J shed 2 bases, with 11 bases lying between them. CDR3 sequence reads: CASFGSPYNEQFF. DNA for the CDR3: TGTGCCAGTTTCGGGAGCCCCTACAATGAGCAGTTCTTC.

The chain couples TRBV7-3 to TRBJ2-1; D is perhaps TRBD1 or TRBD2 (5 bases each). CDR1 is SGHTA, CDR2 FQGTGA, per germline. The ends were cut back, 2 bases at V and 5 bases at J, with 13 bases in the middle. The CDR3 spans 15 residues. CDR3 nucleotide sequence: TGTGCCAGCAGCTTACGGGCAGGGAGAGACAATGAGCAGTTCTTC. This sequence encodes CASSLRAGRDNEQFF. The whole variable domain, remainder taken from reference TRBV7-3 and TRBJ2-1, is GAGVSQTPSNKVTEKGKYVELRCDPISGHTALYWYRQSLGQGPEFLIYFQGTGAADDSGLPNDRFFAVRPEGSVSTLKIQRTERGDSAVYLCASSLRAGRDNEQFFGPGTRLTVL.

V usage is TRBV7-9 and J usage is TRBJ2-3; TRBD2 matches at 13 bases. The V segment lost 5 bases and the J segment 7 bases; nucleotides outside the gene matches: 12. Germline V gene data show CDR1 as SEHNR and CDR2 as FQNEAQ (reference sequence). The CDR3 is made up of 17 amino acids. The CDR3 sequence: CASSPPRTSGSLNTQYF. CDR3 sequence (DNA): TGTGCCAGCAGCCCCCCTAGGACTAGCGGGAGCCTAAATACGCAGTATTTT. Drawing the rest from reference TRBV7-9 and TRBJ2-3, the complete variable domain is DTGVSQNPRHKITKRGQNVTFRCDPISEHNRLYWYRQTLGQGPEFLTYFQNEAQLEKSRLLSDRFSAERPKGSFSTLEIQRTEQGDSAMYLCASSPPRTSGSLNTQYFGPGTRLTVL.

The CDR3 coding sequence is TGCGCCAGCAGCAAAAGCGGGGATTACAATGAGCAGTTCTTC. Its protein is CASSKSGDYNEQFF. V is TRBV5-1 and J is TRBJ2-1; TRBD2 matches 7 bases. Trimming cost V 4 bases and J 4 bases; bases outside gene matches: 5. This CDR3 is built from 14 residues. The germline gives CDR1 SGHRS, CDR2 YFSETQ.

The genes are TRBV19 and TRBJ2-5; 7 positions agree with TRBD2. The CDR3 spans 15 residues. Unmatched junction bases numbered 4, after V lost 2 bases and J lost 1 base. The germline V gene encodes CDR1 LNHDA and CDR2 SQIVND (reference sequence). In nucleotides, the CDR3 is TGTGCCAGTAGTATATTAATAGCGGGCCAAGAGACCCAGTACTTC. Translated, it gives CASSILIAGQETQYF.

About this clone itself: Other DNA sequences in this specimen translate into the identical CDR3. The chain uses TRBV27 and TRBJ2-1; no clear D gene. V lost 3 bases and J 0 bases, leaving 3 bases between the germline ends. Germline values: CDR1 MNHEY, CDR2 SMNVEV (reference sequence). This CDR3 is 13 amino acids long. In DNA, the CDR3 is TGTGCCAGCAGTTTGCCCTCCTACAATGAGCAGTTCTTC. It translates to CASSLPSYNEQFF.

The chain links TRBV5-8 to TRBJ1-2; D not resolved. Germline V gene lookup returns CDR1 SGHTS and CDR2 YDEGEE. Between the trimmed V and J ends, which lost 0 bases and 2 bases, there was a span of 8 bases. This CDR3 has 14 residues. CDR3 loop: CASSLGSPNYGYTF. The CDR3 nucleotides are TGTGCCAGCAGCTTGGGTTCACCCAACTATGGCTACACCTTC.

The V call is TRBV7-9, the J call TRBJ1-1; D gene uncertain. Trimming shortened V by 2 bases and J by 0 bases, and 19 bases separated the two germline ends. The CDR3 spans 18 residues. Germline values: CDR1 SEHNR, CDR2 FQNEAQ (reference sequence). CDR3 region: CASSLKLDTQRMNTEAFF. In nucleotides, the CDR3 is TGTGCCAGCAGCTTAAAACTTGATACCCAACGAATGAACACTGAAGCTTTCTTT.

The chain joins TRBV27 to TRBJ2-7; no clear D. This CDR3 region has 17 residues. Germline values: CDR1 MNHEY, CDR2 SMNVEV (reference sequence). V was clipped by 0 bases and J by 3 bases, with 18 bases between them. CDR3 amino acids: CASSLSGSAVFIYEQYF. The CDR3 bases are TGTGCCAGCAGTTTATCGGGGTCGGCGGTCTTTATCTACGAGCAGTACTTC.

The chain couples TRBV27 to TRBJ1-2; unclear D gene. V was shortened by 6 bases and J by 2 bases, with 19 bases between the two germline ends. The CDR3 contains 16 residues. CDR1 and CDR2 from the germline V gene are MNHEY and SMNVEV (reference sequence). The CDR3 DNA is TGTGCCAGCAGGGGCGATCACCCTTTGGGGAACTATGGCTACACCTTC. It is translated as CASRGDHPLGNYGYTF.

The rearrangement links TRBV6-1 to TRBJ2-2; TRBD2 is a possible D gene (5 bases). The CDR3 has 14 residues. The ends were cut back, 7 bases at V and 6 bases at J, with 15 bases in the middle. The V gene's germline CDR1 is MNHNS and CDR2 SASEGT. The DNA of the CDR3 is TGTGCCAGCACCAAACCTATGGGAGCCGGGGAGCTGTTTTTT. Translating gives CASTKPMGAGELFF.

Notes on this clone: The same CDR3 can be traced to other DNA sequences in this sample. This sequence joins TRBV9 and TRBJ2-7; 11 bases match TRBD2. After removal of 3 bases from V and 4 bases from J, the junction contained 6 bases not matched to a gene. CDR1 is SGDLS, CDR2 YYNGEE, per germline. The length of the CDR3 is 15 residues. This CDR3 reads CASSGGTSGPYEQYF. The CDR3 region has the DNA TGTGCCAGCAGCGGGGGGACTAGCGGCCCATACGAGCAGTACTTC.

The J gene is TRBJ2-2, the V gene TRBV21-1; the table's D call, TRBD1, has no DNA check behind it. TRBV21-1 is classified as a pseudogene. The CDR3 is made up of 17 amino acids. The CDR3 loop reads CASSNGPHGTNTGELFF. The CDR3 nucleotides read TGTGCCAGCAGCAACGGCCCTCACGGGACAAACACCGGGGAGCTGTTTTTT.

This rearrangement joins TRBV30 to TRBJ1-1; TRBD1 agrees at 10 bases. This CDR3 has 17 amino acids. CDR1 and CDR2 (germline): GTSNPN, SVGIG (reference sequence). V gave up 2 bases and J gave up 7 bases; unmatched junction bases: 16. The CDR3 DNA reads TGTGCCTGGAGTTATCTCACCGGGACAGGGGTAACTAATGAAGCTTTCTTT. This translates into CAWSYLTGTGVTNEAFF.

The chain uses TRBV5-1 and TRBJ2-7, with 7 positions matching TRBD1. With 4 bases clipped from V and 5 bases from J, the junction kept 6 bases outside the gene matches. CDR3 size: 13 residues. Germline loops: CDR1 SGHRS, CDR2 YFSETQ. The CDR3 here is CASSVTGRNEQYF. CDR3 nucleotides: TGCGCCAGCAGCGTGACAGGGAGAAACGAGCAGTACTTC.

V and J are TRBV19 and TRBJ2-1; D is perhaps TRBD2 (6 bases). Germline CDR1 reads LNHDA; CDR2 reads SQIVND (reference sequence). Trimming shortened V by 1 base and J by 6 bases, and 13 bases separated the two germline ends. CDR3 length: 15 amino acids. In DNA, the CDR3 is TGTGCCAGTAGTATAGCGGGAGCGACCTCCAATGAGCAGTTCTTC. As protein: CASSIAGATSNEQFF.

This chain uses TRBV28 with TRBJ1-1, with D hard to call. CDR1 and CDR2 (germline): MDHEN, SYDVKM. Deletions cut 7 bases from V and 5 bases from J, with 14 bases between. CDR3 length equals 13 residues. The CDR3 nucleotides read TGTGCCAGCAAGTTTGGACTCTCGACTGAAGCTTTCTTT. Its protein product is CASKFGLSTEAFF. Combining the CDR3 with reference TRBV28 and TRBJ1-1 gives the whole variable domain DVKVTQSSRYLVKRTGEKVFLECVQDMDHENMFWYRQDPGLGLRLIYFSYDVKMKEKGDIPEGYSVSREKKERFSLILESASTNQTSMYLCASKFGLSTEAFFGQGTRLTVV.

The gene calls are TRBV19 and TRBJ1-1, with a possible D match to TRBD1 (6 bases). This CDR3 has 15 amino acids. Germline V gives CDR1 LNHDA, CDR2 SQIVND (reference sequence). The ends were cut back, 5 bases at V and 4 bases at J, with 17 bases in the middle. The CDR3 sequence is CASSPDSLRGTEAFF. The CDR3 bases are TGTGCCAGTAGTCCGGACAGTTTACGCGGCACTGAAGCTTTCTTT.

This chain's CDR3 is CASSSLPQGRDQPQHF. The CDR3 region has the DNA TGTGCCAGCAGCTCCCTGCCTCAGGGACGCGATCAGCCCCAGCATTTT. The chain links TRBV2 to TRBJ1-5; a possible D gene is TRBD1 (5 bases). In germline, CDR1 is SNHLY, CDR2 FYNNEI. The CDR3 is 16 residues long. V shed 6 bases and J shed 5 bases, with 20 bases lying between them.